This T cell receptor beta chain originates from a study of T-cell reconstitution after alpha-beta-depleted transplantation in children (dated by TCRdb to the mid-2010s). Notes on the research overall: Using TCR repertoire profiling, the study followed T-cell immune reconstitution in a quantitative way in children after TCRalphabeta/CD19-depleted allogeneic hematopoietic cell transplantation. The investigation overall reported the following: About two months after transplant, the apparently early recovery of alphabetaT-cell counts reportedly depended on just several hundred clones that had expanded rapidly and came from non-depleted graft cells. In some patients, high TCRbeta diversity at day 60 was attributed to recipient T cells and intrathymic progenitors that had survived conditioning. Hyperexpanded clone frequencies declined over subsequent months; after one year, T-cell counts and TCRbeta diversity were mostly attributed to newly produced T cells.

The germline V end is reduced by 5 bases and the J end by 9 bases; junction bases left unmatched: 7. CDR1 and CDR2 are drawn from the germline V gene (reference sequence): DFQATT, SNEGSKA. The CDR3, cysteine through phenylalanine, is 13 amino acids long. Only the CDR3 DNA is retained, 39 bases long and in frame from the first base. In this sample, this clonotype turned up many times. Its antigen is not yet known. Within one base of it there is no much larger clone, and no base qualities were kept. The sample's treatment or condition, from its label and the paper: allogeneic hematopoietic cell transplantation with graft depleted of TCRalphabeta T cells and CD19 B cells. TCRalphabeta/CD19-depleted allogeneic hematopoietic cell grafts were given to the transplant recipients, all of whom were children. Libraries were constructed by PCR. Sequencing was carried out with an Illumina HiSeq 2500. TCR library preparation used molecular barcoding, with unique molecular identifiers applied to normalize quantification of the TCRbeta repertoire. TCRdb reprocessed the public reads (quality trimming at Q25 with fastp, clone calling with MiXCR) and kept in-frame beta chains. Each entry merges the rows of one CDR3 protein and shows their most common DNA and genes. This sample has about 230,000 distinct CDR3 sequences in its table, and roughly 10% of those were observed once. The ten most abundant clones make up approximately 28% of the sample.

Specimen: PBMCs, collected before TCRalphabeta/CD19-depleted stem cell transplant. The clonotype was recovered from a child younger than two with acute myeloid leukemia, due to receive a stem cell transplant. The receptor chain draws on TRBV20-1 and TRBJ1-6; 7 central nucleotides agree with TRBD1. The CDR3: CSALTGSSSPLHF. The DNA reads TGCAGTGCTTTGACAGGGTCTAGTTCACCCCTCCACTTT.